Listed below are T cell receptor beta chains from one sample, sequenced in a study of cytomegalovirus exposure and HLA in healthy donors. The assay was immunoSEQ multiplex PCR, and TCRdb's table has in-frame clones only and misses some. Among 140,000 to 150,000 clones listed, about 70% were seen once. Sequenced: PBMCs. The receptors were gathered from a man in his fifties or sixties in good health and CMV-seronegative. CDR3s include the opening cysteine and the closing phenylalanine or tryptophan. Each record gives: J gene, V gene, CDR3 protein.

>TRBJ2-6|TRBV11-1
CASSLDTDSGANVLTF
>TRBJ2-2|TRBV25-1
CASTRTGNTGELFF
>TRBJ2-7|TRBV2
CASRSGFTYEQYF
>TRBJ1-1|TRBV30
CAWKNQGNTEAFF
>TRBJ1-2|TRBV4-3
CASSQDKGRDGYGYTF
>TRBJ2-3|TRBV6-1
CASSEGQRTDTQYF
>TRBJ2-5|TRBV5-1
CASSLNVRGRGETQYF
>TRBJ1-3|TRBV6-1
CASNRQGGSGNTIYF
>TRBJ2-7|TRBV11-3
CASSSDRVAEQYF
>TRBJ2-1|TRBV7-9
CASRVGWASGHNEQFF
>TRBJ1-4|TRBV19
CASSMQGTDEKLFF
>TRBJ2-5|TRBV27
CASSSGGEALGFGETQYF
>TRBJ2-1|TRBV7-2
CASSPTSGIGNEQFF
>TRBJ1-4|TRBV28
CASSFGQREKLFF
>.|TRBV29-1
CSVEGTGLYEQYF
>TRBJ2-6|TRBV5-4
CASSLRQGFDSGANVLTF
>TRBJ2-5|TRBV30
CAWSLARLGTQYF
>TRBJ2-7|TRBV6-5
CASQREGRSYEQYF
>TRBJ2-7|TRBV28
CASRRTSGSSYEQYF
>TRBJ1-1|TRBV9
CASSPRALASTEAFF
>TRBJ2-2|TRBV10-1
CASERELGGELFF
>TRBJ1-1|TRBV7-7
CASSPHRDNTEAFF
>TRBJ1-2|TRBV11-2
CASSLVGGEGYTF
>TRBJ2-1|TRBV30
CAWSSGQDGNEQFF
>TRBJ2-1|TRBV7-7
CASSSGGRQFF
>TRBJ2-5|TRBV28
CASSQTGTGGYLETQYF
>TRBJ1-5|TRBV28
CASTPDRVNQPQHF
>TRBJ2-7|TRBV15
CATSAPGQAPIEQYF
>TRBJ1-2|TRBV6-6
CASGENRGPYGYTF
>TRBJ2-1|TRBV6-5
CASSYSTSGAYNEQFF
>TRBJ1-2|TRBV28
CAGGGRGTTGAGYTF
>TRBJ1-5|TRBV9
CASSLRGNPNQPQHF
>.|TRBV2
CASSARRREQYF
>TRBJ2-7|TRBV7-2
CASSWGLAGSYEQYF
>TRBJ2-7|TRBV5-1
CASSLRQGRYEQYF
>TRBJ2-7|TRBV5-6
CASSLPRASGFNEQYF
>TRBJ1-6|TRBV19
CASSETGANSPLHF
>TRBJ2-7|TRBV6-5
CASRPIGTYEQYF